This TCR beta chain was recorded in a study of blood T cell repertoires in COVID-19 (dated by TCRdb to the early 2020s). Regarding the complete study: Samples covering the acute and convalescent phases of COVID-19 were provided by collaborators in the United States, Italy and Spain. The material from the prospective study consisted of cDNA or gDNA derived from T cells, B-cell-depleted T cells, or PBMCs. Subjects who had been exposed to COVID-19, were actively infected with it, or had recovered from it provided the deeply sampled blood TCRbeta repertoires that made up the dataset. The repertoires were made available in a free public database intended to serve as a resource for research on the immune response to SARS-CoV-2. The samples were drawn from two sources: the first 160 participants of the ongoing ImmuneRACE study, and some 1,300 subjects contributed by 6 global collaborators. Sample metadata almost always included a de-identified subject ID, COVID-19 status, age in years and sex. Where HLA class I and class II types were available, the types were taken from metadata supplied by the sample provider, not from assay-based typing. Study-wide conclusions, independent of this receptor: The quantity of clinical and demographic metadata differed by source and by participant and was supplied without curation.

The CDR3 numbers 14 residues from cysteine through phenylalanine. The DNA shown is the 42-base CDR3, in frame from base 1. The germline V gene (reference sequence) specifies SGHNT as CDR1 and YYREEE as CDR2. V ends up 4 bases short and J 6 bases short, with an unmatched junction base count of 6. Whole blood was collected in K2EDTA tubes by collaborating institutions according to the institutions' own protocols. Collaborator samples were shipped for TCRbeta analysis as frozen whole blood, isolated PBMCs, or DNA extracted from either sample type. TCRbeta CDR3 regions were amplified from genomic DNA by means of the immunoSEQ Assay, a bias-controlled multiplex PCR. The published analysis was carried out like this. Within the assay, amplification of reference gene primers was used to estimate how many nucleated cells each sample contained. To quantify the absolute abundance of each unique TCRbeta CDR3 rearrangement, sequence reads were collapsed and filtered. For each sample, productive Simpson clonality was calculated by taking the square root of Simpson's diversity index across productive rearrangements. The clones in this table, taken by TCRdb from immuneACCESS, are in-frame only. Not every clone is retained; where verified, under half of the shortfall comes from an unresolved V gene, and the cause of the rest is unknown. V and J calls and clone size follow that table, whereas D and trimming were derived from the DNA. The sample table contains over 200,000 clones; only one count was recorded for under 95% of them. The ten largest clones capture 1.2% of the sample.

Remarks on this clone: Its antigen is currently not known. The input lacks base qualities; no much larger clone sits a single base away.

The sample taken for sequencing was peripheral blood. This TCR was sampled from a man younger than 45 with acute or convalescent COVID-19. The chain is assembled from TRBV5-4 and TRBJ1-1; 10 nucleotides in the junction match TRBD1. For the CDR3, the sequence is CASSKTGGFAEAFF. The DNA reads as follows: TGTGCCAGCAGCAAGACAGGGGGCTTCGCTGAAGCTTTCTTT.